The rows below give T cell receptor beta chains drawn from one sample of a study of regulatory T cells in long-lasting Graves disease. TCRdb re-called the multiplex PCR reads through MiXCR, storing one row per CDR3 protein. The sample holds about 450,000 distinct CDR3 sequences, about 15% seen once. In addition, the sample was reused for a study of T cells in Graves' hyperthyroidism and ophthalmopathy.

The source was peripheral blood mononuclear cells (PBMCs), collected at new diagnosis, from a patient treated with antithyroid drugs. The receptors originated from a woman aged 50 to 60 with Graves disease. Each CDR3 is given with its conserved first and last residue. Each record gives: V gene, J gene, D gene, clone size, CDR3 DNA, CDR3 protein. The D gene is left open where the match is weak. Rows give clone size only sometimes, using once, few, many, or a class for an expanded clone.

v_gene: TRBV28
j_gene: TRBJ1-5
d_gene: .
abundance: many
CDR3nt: TGTGCCAGCAGTTTCCGGGGGGGGCTGGGGAATCAGCCCCAGCATTTT
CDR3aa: CASSFRGGLGNQPQHF

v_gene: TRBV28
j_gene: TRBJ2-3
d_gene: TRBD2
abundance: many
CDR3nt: TGTGCCAGCAGTTCCCAGCTAGCGGGAGTAGGGACAGATACGCAGTATTTT
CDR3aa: CASSSQLAGVGTDTQYF

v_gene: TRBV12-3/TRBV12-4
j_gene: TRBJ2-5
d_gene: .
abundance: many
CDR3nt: TGTGCCAGCAGTTTGAATCAAGTCGGCGGGACGAAGTACTTC
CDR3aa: CASSLNQVGGTKYF

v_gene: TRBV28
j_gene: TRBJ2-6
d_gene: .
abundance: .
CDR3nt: TGTGCCAGTGGAGGCGGGACCGCTGGGGCCAACGTCCTGACTTTC
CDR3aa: CASGGGTAGANVLTF

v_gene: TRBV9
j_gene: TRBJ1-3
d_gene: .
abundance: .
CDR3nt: TGTGCCAGCAGCGTATTTCCCGTGACCTTCAAAGGAAACACCATATATTTT
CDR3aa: CASSVFPVTFKGNTIYF

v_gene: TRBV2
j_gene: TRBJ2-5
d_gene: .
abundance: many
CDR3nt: TGTGCCAGCAGTTTATCCCTGGGGGGGGCAGAGACCCAGTACTTC
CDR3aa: CASSLSLGGAETQYF

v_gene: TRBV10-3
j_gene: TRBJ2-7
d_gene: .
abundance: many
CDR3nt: TGTGCCATCAGTGAGACACTCCCGAAATACGAGCAGTACTTC
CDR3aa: CAISETLPKYEQYF

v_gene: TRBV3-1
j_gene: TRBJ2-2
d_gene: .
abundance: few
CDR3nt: TGTGCCAGCAGCCAAAATTACAACACCGGGGAGCTGTTTTTT
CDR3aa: CASSQNYNTGELFF

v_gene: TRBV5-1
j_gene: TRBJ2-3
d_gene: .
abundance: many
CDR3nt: TGCGCCAGCAGCTTCGCCCCCTCAGAAATCGCTAGCACAGATACGCAGTATTTT
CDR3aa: CASSFAPSEIASTDTQYF

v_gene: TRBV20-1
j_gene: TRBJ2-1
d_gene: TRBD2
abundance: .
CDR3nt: TGCAGTGCTAGAGCGGGGCCGGGACTAGAGATTAGTGAGCAGTTCTTC
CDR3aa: CSARAGPGLEISEQFF

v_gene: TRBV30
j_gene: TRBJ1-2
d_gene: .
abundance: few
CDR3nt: TGTGCCTGGAGTGTACAATCCTTTTCTGGCTACACCTTC
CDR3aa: CAWSVQSFSGYTF

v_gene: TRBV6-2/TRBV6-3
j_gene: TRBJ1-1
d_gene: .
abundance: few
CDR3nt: TGTGCCCATAGGGGTCCCACAAACACTGAAGCTTTCTTT
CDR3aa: CAHRGPTNTEAFF

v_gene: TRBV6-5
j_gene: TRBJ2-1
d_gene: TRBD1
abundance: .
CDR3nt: TGTGCCAGCAGTTACCAGGGGGTAGAACTTGACAATGAGCAGTTCTTC
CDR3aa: CASSYQGVELDNEQFF

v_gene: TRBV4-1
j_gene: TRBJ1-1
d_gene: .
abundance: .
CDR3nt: TGCGCCAGCAGCCTGGACGACAGGCCCTACTCTGAAGCTTTCTTT
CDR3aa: CASSLDDRPYSEAFF

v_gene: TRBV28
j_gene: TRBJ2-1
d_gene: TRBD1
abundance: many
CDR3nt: TGTGCCAGCAGTTCTCCCGGGACAGGGGGCAAGACTTCCTACAATGAGCAGTTCTTC
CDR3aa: CASSSPGTGGKTSYNEQFF

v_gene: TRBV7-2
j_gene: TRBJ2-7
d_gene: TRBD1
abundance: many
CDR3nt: TGTGCCAGCAGCTTAGCGACCGGGACAGATCTCTACGAGCAGTACTTC
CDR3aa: CASSLATGTDLYEQYF

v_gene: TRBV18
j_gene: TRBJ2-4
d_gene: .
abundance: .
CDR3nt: TGTGCCAGCTCCACCAATGGAGGTGTGGCCAAAAACATTCAGTACTTC
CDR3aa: CASSTNGGVAKNIQYF

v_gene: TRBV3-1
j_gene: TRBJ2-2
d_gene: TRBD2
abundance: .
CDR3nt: TGTGCCAGCAGGAAATCCGGGGGGACCGGGGAGCTGTTTTTT
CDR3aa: CASRKSGGTGELFF

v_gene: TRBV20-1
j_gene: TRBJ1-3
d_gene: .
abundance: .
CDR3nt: TGCAGTGCTAGAGATCCCAGGGTTGCTGGAAACACCATATATTTT
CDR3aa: CSARDPRVAGNTIYF

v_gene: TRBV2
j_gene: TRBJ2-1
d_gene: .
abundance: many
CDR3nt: TGTGCCAGCAGTGAACAGACTAGAAATGAGCAGTTCTTC
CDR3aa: CASSEQTRNEQFF

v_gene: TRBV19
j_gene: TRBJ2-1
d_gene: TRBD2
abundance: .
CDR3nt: TGTGCCAGTAGTCGTCGACTAGCGACCTACAATGAGCAGTTCTTC
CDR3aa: CASSRRLATYNEQFF

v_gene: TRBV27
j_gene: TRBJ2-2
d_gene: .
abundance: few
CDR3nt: TGTGCCAGCAGTTCCACAGGTCCCACCGGGGAGCTGTTTTTT
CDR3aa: CASSSTGPTGELFF

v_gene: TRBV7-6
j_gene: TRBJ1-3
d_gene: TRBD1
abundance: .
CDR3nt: TGTGCCAGCAGGCGAGACAGGGGCTCTGGAAACACCATATATTTT
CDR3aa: CASRRDRGSGNTIYF

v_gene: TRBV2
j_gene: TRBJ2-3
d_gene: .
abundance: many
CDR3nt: TGTGCCAGCAGTGGGGGTACAGATACGCAGTATTTT
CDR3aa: CASSGGTDTQYF

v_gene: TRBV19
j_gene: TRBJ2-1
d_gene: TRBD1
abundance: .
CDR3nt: TGTGCCACCACCCGGGACAGGGCTTACTACAATGAGCAGTTCTTC
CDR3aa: CATTRDRAYYNEQFF